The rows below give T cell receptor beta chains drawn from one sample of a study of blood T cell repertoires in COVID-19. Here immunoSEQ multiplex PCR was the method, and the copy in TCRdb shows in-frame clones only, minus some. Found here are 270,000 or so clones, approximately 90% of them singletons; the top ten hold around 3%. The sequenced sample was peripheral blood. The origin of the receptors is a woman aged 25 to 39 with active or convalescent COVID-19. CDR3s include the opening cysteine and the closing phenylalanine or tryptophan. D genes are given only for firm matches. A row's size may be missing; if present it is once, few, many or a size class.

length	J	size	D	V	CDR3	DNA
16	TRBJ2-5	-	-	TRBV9	CASSPFSGAHVETQYF	TGTGCCAGCAGCCCTTTTAGCGGAGCCCACGTAGAGACCCAGTACTTC
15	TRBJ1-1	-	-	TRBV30	CAWSLRMRTSTEAFF	TGTGCCTGGAGTCTAAGAATGAGAACCTCCACTGAAGCTTTCTTT
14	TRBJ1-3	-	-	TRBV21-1	CASRDRHHRNTIYF	TGTGCCAGCAGAGACAGACATCACAGAAACACCATATATTTT
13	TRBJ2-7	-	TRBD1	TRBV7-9	CASSLSGGDEQYF	TGTGCCAGCAGCTTATCAGGGGGAGACGAGCAGTACTTC
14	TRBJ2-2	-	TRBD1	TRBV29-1	CSVGQGWDTGELFF	TGCAGCGTCGGACAGGGTTGGGACACCGGGGAGCTGTTTTTT
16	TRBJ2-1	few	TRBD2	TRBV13	CASSPAGTSGINEQFF	TGTGCCAGCAGCCCCGCCGGGACTAGCGGAATCAATGAGCAGTTCTTC
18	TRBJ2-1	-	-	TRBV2	CASRRSLGYRFSENEQFF	TGTGCCAGCAGAAGGTCCCTAGGCTACAGGTTCTCCGAGAATGAGCAGTTCTTC
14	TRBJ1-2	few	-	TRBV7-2	CASSPSRGGYGYTF	TGTGCCAGCAGCCCCAGTCGGGGTGGCTATGGCTACACCTTC
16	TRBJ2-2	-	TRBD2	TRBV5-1	CASSPSSGGWTGELFF	TGCGCCAGCAGCCCATCTAGCGGGGGCTGGACCGGGGAGCTGTTTTTT
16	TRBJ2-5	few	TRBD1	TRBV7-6	CASSHRTGKTQETQYF	TGTGCCAGCAGCCATAGGACAGGAAAAACTCAAGAGACCCAGTACTTC
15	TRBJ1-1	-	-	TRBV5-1	CASSLEGRVATEAFF	TGCGCCAGCAGCTTGGAGGGGAGGGTGGCCACTGAAGCTTTCTTT
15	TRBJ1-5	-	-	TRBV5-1	CASSPFGTPDQPQHF	TGCGCCAGCAGCCCATTCGGGACACCCGATCAGCCCCAGCATTTT
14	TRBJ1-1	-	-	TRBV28	CASGGIPMNTEAFF	TGTGCCAGCGGAGGGATCCCGATGAACACTGAAGCTTTCTTT
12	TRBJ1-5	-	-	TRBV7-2	CASSVQNQPQHF	TGTGCCAGCAGCGTCCAAAATCAGCCCCAGCATTTT
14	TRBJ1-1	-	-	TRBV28	CASRRGWGNTEAFF	TGTGCCAGCCGCCGGGGGTGGGGGAACACTGAAGCTTTCTTT
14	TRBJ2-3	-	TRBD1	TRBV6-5	CASSLRQGIDTQYF	TGTGCCAGCAGTCTGAGACAGGGTATAGATACGCAGTATTTT
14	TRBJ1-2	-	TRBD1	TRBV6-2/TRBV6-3	CASSTGQGVLGYTF	TGTGCCAGCAGCACGGGACAGGGGGTTCTTGGCTACACCTTC
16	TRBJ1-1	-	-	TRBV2	CASSESRDGGDTEAFF	TGTGCCAGCAGTGAAAGTAGGGACGGGGGTGACACTGAAGCTTTCTTT
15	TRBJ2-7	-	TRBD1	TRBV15	CATSRGGTATYEQYF	TGTGCCACCAGCAGAGGGGGGACAGCTACCTACGAGCAGTACTTC
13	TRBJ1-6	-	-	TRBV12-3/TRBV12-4	CASSWQDNSPLHF	TGTGCCAGCAGCTGGCAGGATAATTCACCCCTCCACTTT
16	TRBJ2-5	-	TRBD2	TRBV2	CASSEELAGAQETQYF	TGTGCCAGCAGTGAAGAGCTAGCGGGGGCCCAAGAGACCCAGTACTTC
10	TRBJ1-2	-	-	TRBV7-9	CASSRDGYTF	TGTGCCAGCTCCAGAGATGGCTACACCTTC
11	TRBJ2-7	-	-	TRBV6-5	CASLESYEQYF	TGTGCCAGCCTTGAGTCCTACGAGCAGTACTTC
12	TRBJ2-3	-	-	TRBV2	CASSPSTDTQYF	TGTGCCAGCAGTCCGAGTACAGATACGCAGTATTTT
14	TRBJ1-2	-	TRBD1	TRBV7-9	CASSFRDSIYGYTF	TGTGCCAGCAGCTTCCGGGACAGCATCTATGGCTACACCTTC